A single sample gave rise to the 3 T cell receptor beta chains below, sequenced in a study. TCRdb recomputed calls from the reads with MiXCR, one row per CDR3 protein. Of around 15,000 distinct CDR3 sequences listed, roughly a third are singletons. The source material was blood. These receptors all stem from a human donor.

On this clonotype itself: One base away lies a much larger clone, so this may be a sequencing read error. V and J are TRBV4-1 and TRBJ1-5; 7 bases are shared with TRBD1. The CDR3 extends over 14 amino acids. Germline CDR1 and CDR2: MGHRA and YSYEKL. The V and J ends lost 0 bases and 7 bases, in that order; junction bases with no gene match: 3. CDR3 amino acids: CASSQDSGGQPQHF. As DNA, the CDR3 is TGCGCCAGCAGCCAAGATTCAGGGGGGCAGCCCCAGCATTTT.

This clonotype appeared once. This chain joins TRBV20-1 and TRBJ2-7; 7 bases align to TRBD1. J lost 4 bases, V lost 1 base, and 10 bases had no gene match. CDR1 is DFQATT and CDR2 is SNEGSKA in the germline V gene (reference sequence). The CDR3 is made up of 15 amino acids. The CDR3 DNA is TGCAGTGCTAGAGCCGGGACAGTGACAGAATACGAGCAGTACTTC. Its translation: CSARAGTVTEYEQYF.

By frequency in the sample, this clonotype is medium-sized. The V call is TRBV29-1, the J call TRBJ1-1; 9 bases line up with TRBD1. The germline V gene encodes CDR1 SQVTM and CDR2 ANQGSEA. The CDR3 sequence is 14 residues long. The junction had 13 bases not matched to a gene; V was cut back by 5 bases and J by 9 bases. The CDR3 DNA reads as TGCAGCGTTTGGCCCGGGACAGGGAGTCACCAAGCTTTCTTT. Translating gives CSVWPGTGSHQAFF.